The source of this TCR beta chain is a study of blood T cells in healthy people across ages. Regarding the study as a whole: Long-lived donors carried more naive CD4+ cells and greater diversity than aged donors.

A second PCR, run for about 7 to 11 cycles, used a sample-barcoded 5' primer plus a J-beta primer mix. Each TCR beta cDNA got a 12-nucleotide random molecular identifier. TCRdb re-called the 5' RACE reads through MiXCR, storing one row per CDR3 protein. The table shows 1 million to 1.2 million distinct CDR3 sequences, with roughly two fifths occurring only once. In its sample, this clonotype was seen a few times. The antigen is undetermined. The clonotype comes from a man younger than 35 in good health. Input material: blood.

The DNA of the CDR3 is TGCAGCGTTGAAGATGGCGACAAACCCTCCTACGAGCAGTACTTC. Its protein product is CSVEDGDKPSYEQYF. The V and J genes are TRBV29-1 and TRBJ2-7; D call uncertain. V shed 0 bases and J shed 0 bases, with 12 bases lying between them. The germline gives CDR1 SQVTM, CDR2 ANQGSEA. CDR3 length: 15 amino acids.